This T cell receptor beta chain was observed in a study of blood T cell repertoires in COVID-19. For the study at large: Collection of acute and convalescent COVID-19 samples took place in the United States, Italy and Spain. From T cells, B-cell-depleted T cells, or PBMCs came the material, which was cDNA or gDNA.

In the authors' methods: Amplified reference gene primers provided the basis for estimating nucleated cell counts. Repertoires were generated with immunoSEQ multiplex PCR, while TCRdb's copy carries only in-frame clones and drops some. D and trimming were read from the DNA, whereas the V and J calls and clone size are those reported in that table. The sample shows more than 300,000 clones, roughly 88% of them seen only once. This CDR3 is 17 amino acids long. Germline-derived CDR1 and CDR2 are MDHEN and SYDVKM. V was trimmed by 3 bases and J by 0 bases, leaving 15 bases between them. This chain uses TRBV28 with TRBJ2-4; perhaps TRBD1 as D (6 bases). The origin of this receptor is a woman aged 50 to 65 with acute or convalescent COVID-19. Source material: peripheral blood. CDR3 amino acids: CASSFRSTGLAKNIQYF. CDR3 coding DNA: TGTGCCAGCAGTTTCCGAAGCACAGGGTTAGCCAAAAACATTCAGTACTTC.